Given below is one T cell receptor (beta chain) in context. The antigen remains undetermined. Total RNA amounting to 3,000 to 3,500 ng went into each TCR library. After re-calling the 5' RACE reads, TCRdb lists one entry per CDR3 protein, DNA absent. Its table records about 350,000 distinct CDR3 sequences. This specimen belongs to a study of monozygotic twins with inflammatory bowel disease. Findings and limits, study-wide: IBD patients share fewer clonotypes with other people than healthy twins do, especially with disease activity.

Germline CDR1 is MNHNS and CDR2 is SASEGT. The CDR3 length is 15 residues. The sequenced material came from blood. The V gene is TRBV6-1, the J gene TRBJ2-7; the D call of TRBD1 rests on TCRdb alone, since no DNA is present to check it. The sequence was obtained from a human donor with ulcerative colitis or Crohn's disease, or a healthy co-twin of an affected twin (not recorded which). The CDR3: CASSAPGTGKAEQYF.